Listed here is a single T cell receptor (beta chain). The data were taken from a study of radiotherapy plus CTLA-4 blockade in lung cancer. Sequenced by immunoSEQ multiplex PCR; TCRdb stores in-frame clones only, minus some. The sample records about 97,000 clones, approximately 72% being singletons. Per germline, CDR1 LGHNA and CDR2 YNFKEQ. This CDR3 comprises 18 residues. The genes are TRBV4-2 and TRBJ2-5, with TRBD2 matching over 8 bases. The J call may be in error: the DNA end matches TRBJ2-7 better. The sample consisted of peripheral blood, taken from a patient treated with radiotherapy plus ipilimumab. This TCR was sampled from a human donor with non-small cell lung cancer who had a partial response to radiotherapy plus ipilimumab. Some clones in this sample may be carry-over from other donors' samples. CDR3 protein: CASSQGQRGSDSSYEQYF. CDR3 nucleotide sequence: TGTGCCAGCAGCCAAGGGCAGCGGGGGAGCGACTCGTCCTACGAGCAGTACTTC.